The present T cell receptor (beta chain) was sequenced within a study of blood T cell repertoires in COVID-19. The overall study: Whether acute or convalescent, the COVID-19 samples came from the United States, Italy and Spain. T cells, B-cell-depleted T cells, or PBMCs supplied cDNA or gDNA.

The CDR3 is made up of 14 amino acids. The V end was cut by 5 bases, the J end by 3 bases, with 11 bases between. Germline V lookup: CDR1 LGHDT, CDR2 YNNKEL (reference sequence). Per the original data handling: Estimation of nucleated cell counts was performed using reference gene primer amplification. Assay used: immunoSEQ multiplex PCR; TCRdb lists only in-frame clones, some missing. V and J calls plus clone size are reproduced from that table; the DNA served to infer D and trimming. Of around 170,000 clones listed, around 83% are singletons. The sequenced sample was peripheral blood. The receptor was isolated from a woman aged 70-85 years with COVID-19, enrolled during active disease. This chain joins TRBV3-1 (or the pseudogene TRBV3-2) and TRBJ2-1; D possibly corresponds to TRBD2 (6 bases). The CDR3 DNA reads TGTGCCAGCAGCACCGCGGGACTCTACAATGAGCAGTTCTTC. The encoded protein is CASSTAGLYNEQFF.